This T cell receptor (beta chain) is drawn from a study of T cells in localized non-small cell lung cancer. The study, taken as a whole, reports: Heterogeneity stays possible, as sequencing covered only one tumor region. Those with higher blood T cell density had longer overall survival. Compared with tumor, uninvolved adjacent lung displayed greater T cell clonality, ranking highest overall. In adjacent lung, a median around 55 of the top 100 tumor clones were found.

Assay: immunoSEQ multiplex PCR; the TCRdb copy retains only in-frame clones and omits some. The repertoire holds fewer than 45,000 clones, with approximately 83% as singletons. In regard to this clone: Its antigen is not known.

V lost 4 bases to trimming and J lost 1 base; unmatched junction nucleotides: 4. The CDR3 is 14 amino acids. The germline CDR1 and CDR2 sequences are MDHEN and SYDVKM. The material was peripheral blood, obtained before any cancer treatment. The V call is TRBV28, the J call TRBJ2-7, with 7 bases identical to TRBD1. This clonotype was obtained from a man aged 35 to 69 with stage I lung adenocarcinoma. CDR3: CASSSPGQSYEQYF. CDR3 sequence (DNA): TGTGCCAGCAGTTCCCCGGGACAGTCCTACGAGCAGTACTTC.